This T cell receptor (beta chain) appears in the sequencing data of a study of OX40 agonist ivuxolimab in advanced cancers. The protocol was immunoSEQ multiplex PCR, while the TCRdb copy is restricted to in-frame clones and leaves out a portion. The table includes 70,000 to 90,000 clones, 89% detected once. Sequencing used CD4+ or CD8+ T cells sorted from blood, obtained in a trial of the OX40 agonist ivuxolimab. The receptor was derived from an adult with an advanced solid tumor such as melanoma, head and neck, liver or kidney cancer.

CDR3 protein: CASSLGSSPYSNQPQHF. The DNA for the CDR3 is TGTGCCAGCAGTTTAGGGTCGAGCCCCTATAGCAATCAGCCCCAGCATTTT. The rearrangement links TRBV28 to TRBJ1-5; unclear D gene. The CDR3 contains 17 residues. Germline V gene data show CDR1 as MDHEN and CDR2 as SYDVKM. V lost 2 bases to trimming and J lost 0 bases, with 14 bases between them.